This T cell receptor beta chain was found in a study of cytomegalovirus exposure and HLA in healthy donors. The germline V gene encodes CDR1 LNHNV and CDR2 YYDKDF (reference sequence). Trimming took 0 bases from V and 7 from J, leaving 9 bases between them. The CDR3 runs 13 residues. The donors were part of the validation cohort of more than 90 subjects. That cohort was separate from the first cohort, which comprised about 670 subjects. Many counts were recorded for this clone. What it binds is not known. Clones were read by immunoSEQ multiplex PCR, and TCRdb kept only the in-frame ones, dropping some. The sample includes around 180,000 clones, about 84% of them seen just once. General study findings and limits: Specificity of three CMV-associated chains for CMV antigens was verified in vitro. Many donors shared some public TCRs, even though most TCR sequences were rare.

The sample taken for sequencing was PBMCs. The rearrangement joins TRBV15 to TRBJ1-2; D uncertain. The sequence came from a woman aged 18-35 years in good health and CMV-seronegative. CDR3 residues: CATSRDPKSGYTF. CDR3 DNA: TGTGCCACCAGCAGAGATCCAAAATCTGGCTACACCTTC.